The rows below give T cell receptor beta chains drawn from one sample of a study of OX40 agonist ivuxolimab in advanced cancers. Some clones are missing from TCRdb's copy, which holds only in-frame ones; the method was immunoSEQ multiplex PCR. The repertoire consists of 8,000 to 9,500 clones, with nearly 70% occurring once and the leading ten covering about 25%. The sample in question was CD4+ or CD8+ T cells sorted from blood, obtained in a trial of the OX40 agonist ivuxolimab. These receptors all stem from an adult with an advanced solid tumor such as melanoma, head and neck, liver or kidney cancer. The CDR3 runs from the conserved cysteine through the conserved F or W. The order of the fields is J gene, D gene, clone size, V gene, CDR3 length, CDR3 protein, CDR3 DNA. D genes are given only for firm matches. Only some rows state a clone size, as once, few, many or a class for expanded clones.

J gene: TRBJ2-1; D gene: .; clone size: .; V gene: TRBV27; CDR3 length: 13; CDR3 protein: CASSIPPNNEQFF; CDR3 DNA: TGTGCCAGCAGTATACCCCCAAACAATGAGCAGTTCTTC
J gene: TRBJ2-2; D gene: .; clone size: medium-sized; V gene: TRBV19; CDR3 length: 14; CDR3 protein: CASEQGSRTGELFF; CDR3 DNA: TGTGCCAGTGAACAGGGAAGTAGGACCGGGGAGCTGTTTTTT
J gene: TRBJ1-2; D gene: .; clone size: .; V gene: TRBV10-1; CDR3 length: 13; CDR3 protein: CASSEVGDYGYTF; CDR3 DNA: TGCGCCAGCAGTGAGGTGGGGGACTATGGCTACACCTTC
J gene: TRBJ1-5; D gene: .; clone size: .; V gene: TRBV19; CDR3 length: 13; CDR3 protein: CASSYGNNQPQHF; CDR3 DNA: TGTGCCAGTAGCTACGGGAACAATCAGCCCCAGCATTTT
J gene: TRBJ1-2; D gene: TRBD1; clone size: .; V gene: TRBV27; CDR3 length: 16; CDR3 protein: CASRGTGTEYNYGYTF; CDR3 DNA: TGTGCCAGCAGGGGGACCGGGACAGAGTATAACTATGGCTACACCTTC
J gene: TRBJ2-7; D gene: TRBD1; clone size: .; V gene: TRBV11-3; CDR3 length: 15; CDR3 protein: CASSIRDSSSYEQYF; CDR3 DNA: TGTGCCAGCAGCATCCGGGACAGCAGCTCCTACGAGCAGTACTTC
J gene: TRBJ2-5; D gene: .; clone size: .; V gene: TRBV18; CDR3 length: 13; CDR3 protein: CASSLGGRETQYF; CDR3 DNA: TGTGCCAGCTCACTAGGGGGAAGAGAGACCCAGTACTTC
J gene: TRBJ2-1; D gene: .; clone size: .; V gene: TRBV4-3; CDR3 length: 18; CDR3 protein: CASSQEGSSVRSWDEQFF; CDR3 DNA: TGCGCCAGCAGCCAAGAGGGCAGCTCTGTGCGGTCCTGGGATGAGCAGTTCTTC
J gene: TRBJ2-5; D gene: TRBD2; clone size: few; V gene: TRBV11-3; CDR3 length: 15; CDR3 protein: CASSTRGGAQETQYF; CDR3 DNA: TGTGCCAGCAGCACCCGCGGGGGGGCCCAAGAGACCCAGTACTTC
J gene: TRBJ1-1; D gene: .; clone size: few; V gene: TRBV7-8; CDR3 length: 13; CDR3 protein: CASSFGRGTEAFF; CDR3 DNA: TGTGCCAGCAGCTTCGGCAGGGGCACTGAAGCTTTCTTT
J gene: TRBJ1-2; D gene: .; clone size: .; V gene: TRBV11-2; CDR3 length: 19; CDR3 protein: CASSLDLRSPGDPNYGYTF; CDR3 DNA: TGTGCCAGCAGCTTAGATCTTAGGAGCCCAGGGGACCCTAACTATGGCTACACCTTC
J gene: TRBJ1-5; D gene: .; clone size: .; V gene: TRBV5-6; CDR3 length: 14; CDR3 protein: CASSLGGGGQPQHF; CDR3 DNA: TGTGCCAGCAGCTTGGGTGGTGGAGGCCAGCCCCAGCATTTT
J gene: TRBJ2-7; D gene: TRBD1; clone size: .; V gene: TRBV28; CDR3 length: 15; CDR3 protein: CASSFGTAFSYEQYF; CDR3 DNA: TGTGCCAGCAGTTTTGGGACAGCTTTCTCCTACGAGCAGTACTTC
J gene: TRBJ2-7; D gene: TRBD2; clone size: .; V gene: TRBV4-3; CDR3 length: 15; CDR3 protein: CASSQDRGDYYEQYF; CDR3 DNA: TGCGCCAGCAGCCAAGACCGGGGGGATTATTACGAGCAGTACTTC
J gene: TRBJ2-7; D gene: .; clone size: .; V gene: TRBV9; CDR3 length: 15; CDR3 protein: CASSETGTDSYEQYF; CDR3 DNA: TGTGCCAGCAGCGAGACCGGGACGGACTCCTACGAGCAGTACTTC
J gene: TRBJ2-5; D gene: TRBD2; clone size: .; V gene: TRBV27; CDR3 length: 17; CDR3 protein: CASSLSKGLAVQETQYF; CDR3 DNA: TGTGCCAGCAGTTTATCGAAGGGACTAGCGGTACAAGAGACCCAGTACTTC
J gene: TRBJ2-1; D gene: .; clone size: few; V gene: TRBV29-1; CDR3 length: 13; CDR3 protein: CSVGTESYNEQFF; CDR3 DNA: TGCAGCGTTGGGACGGAATCCTACAATGAGCAGTTCTTC
J gene: TRBJ1-2; D gene: .; clone size: .; V gene: TRBV4-1; CDR3 length: 15; CDR3 protein: CASSQLTKGNYGYTF; CDR3 DNA: TGCGCCAGCAGCCAATTGACCAAGGGAAACTATGGCTACACCTTC
J gene: TRBJ2-1; D gene: TRBD2; clone size: .; V gene: TRBV7-9; CDR3 length: 15; CDR3 protein: CASSLDSGRRNEQFF; CDR3 DNA: TGTGCCAGCAGCTTAGACAGCGGGAGGAGGAATGAGCAGTTCTTC
J gene: TRBJ2-3; D gene: TRBD2; clone size: .; V gene: TRBV5-1; CDR3 length: 16; CDR3 protein: CASSSQAGGVTDTQYF; CDR3 DNA: TGCGCCAGCAGCTCCCAAGCGGGAGGGGTGACAGATACGCAGTATTTT
J gene: TRBJ1-4; D gene: .; clone size: few; V gene: TRBV4-3; CDR3 length: 14; CDR3 protein: CASSRLATNEKLFF; CDR3 DNA: TGCGCCAGCAGCCGACTGGCAACTAATGAAAAACTGTTTTTT
J gene: TRBJ2-5; D gene: .; clone size: .; V gene: TRBV7-9; CDR3 length: 11; CDR3 protein: CASRRRETQYF; CDR3 DNA: TGTGCCAGCAGACGAAGAGAGACCCAGTACTTC
J gene: TRBJ1-3; D gene: .; clone size: .; V gene: TRBV5-8; CDR3 length: 14; CDR3 protein: CASSLSPVGNTIYF; CDR3 DNA: TGTGCCAGCAGCTTGAGCCCAGTAGGAAACACCATATATTTT
J gene: TRBJ1-5; D gene: TRBD1; clone size: .; V gene: TRBV6-1; CDR3 length: 15; CDR3 protein: CASTSTGTGKQPQHF; CDR3 DNA: TGTGCCAGCACAAGCACCGGGACAGGGAAACAGCCCCAGCATTTT
J gene: TRBJ2-4; D gene: .; clone size: few; V gene: TRBV5-1; CDR3 length: 14; CDR3 protein: CASEPERAKNIQYF; CDR3 DNA: TGCGCCAGCGAACCGGAAAGGGCCAAAAACATTCAGTACTTC
J gene: TRBJ1-1; D gene: .; clone size: once; V gene: TRBV7-3; CDR3 length: 15; CDR3 protein: CASSLRQFMNTEAFF; CDR3 DNA: TGTGCCAGCAGCTTACGACAGTTCATGAACACTGAAGCTTTCTTT
J gene: TRBJ1-6; D gene: .; clone size: .; V gene: TRBV19; CDR3 length: 13; CDR3 protein: CASSIGTASPLHF; CDR3 DNA: TGTGCCAGTAGTATAGGAACAGCTTCACCCCTCCACTTT
J gene: TRBJ1-1; D gene: .; clone size: few; V gene: TRBV19; CDR3 length: 14; CDR3 protein: CASSSRGGDTEAFF; CDR3 DNA: TGTGCCAGTAGCTCAAGGGGAGGGGACACTGAAGCTTTCTTT